The next 7 T cell receptor beta chains were all read from a single sample in a study of T cells in Graves' hyperthyroidism and ophthalmopathy. The source material, RNA transcripts, was used to amplify TCR beta CDR3 regions. A set of HTBI primers served as the primers for a first-round RT-PCR of the TCR CDR3. TCRdb reanalysed the multiplex PCR reads using MiXCR and keeps one entry per CDR3 protein. The table records 450,000 to 700,000 distinct CDR3 sequences, approximately 44% of them present only once. The sample consisted of peripheral blood or thyroid tissue (not recorded which). Receptors were obtained from a woman aged 18-30 years with Graves' hyperthyroidism.

The chain's CDR3 is CASSTPATNEAFF. CDR3 in DNA: TGTGCCAGTAGTACACCTGCAACTAATGAAGCTTTCTTT. The gene calls are TRBV19 and TRBJ1-1; D is uncertain. Germline assignment: CDR1 LNHDA and CDR2 SQIVND (reference sequence). This CDR3 region has 13 residues. Trimming cost V 4 bases and J 7 bases, with 13 bases left between them. The full variable domain, its missing parts supplied by reference TRBV19 and TRBJ1-1, is DGGITQSPKYLFRKEGQNVTLSCEQNLNHDAMYWYRQDPGQGLRLIYYSQIVNDFQKGDIAEGYSVSREKKESFPLTVTSAQKNPTAFYLCASSTPATNEAFFGQGTRLTVV.

This clonotype was picked up one time. The genes are TRBV4-3 and TRBJ2-7; TRBD1 might be the D (7 bases). CDR3 size: 15 residues. The V gene's germline CDR1 is LGHNA and CDR2 YSLEER. The V end lost 3 bases, the J end lost 4 bases, and 16 bases lay between the germline ends. The CDR3 sequence: CASSHLGQDYYEQYF. The CDR3 nucleotides are TGCGCCAGCAGCCACCTCGGACAGGACTATTACGAGCAGTACTTC.

Points on this clonotype: Sequence at one end of the junction differs from germline and may be a read error. The rearrangement joins TRBV7-2 to TRBJ1-5, with 7 positions matching TRBD1. This CDR3 spans 16 amino acids. Germline CDR1 and CDR2: SGHTA and FQGNSA. The CDR3 loop reads CASSFRGQADNQPQHF. In nucleotides, the CDR3 is TGTGCCAGCAGCTTCCGTGGACAGGCGGACAATCAGCCCCAGCACTTT.

Comments on this clonotype: A much bigger clone sits one base away, suggesting this may be a read error. The chain combines TRBV6-1 with TRBJ2-5; 10 positions match TRBD1. CDR3 size: 15 residues. The ends lost 4 bases at V and 5 bases at J; junction bases unmatched: 7. Germline V gene lookup returns CDR1 MNHNS and CDR2 SASEGT. Here the CDR3 reads CASSARDRGLETQYF. In DNA, the CDR3 is TGTGCCAGCAGTGCGCGGGACAGGGGATTGGAGACCCAGTACTTC.

This clonotype appeared once. Being one base from a much bigger clone, this may be a read error. The chain employs TRBV14 and TRBJ1-2; D is undetermined. From germline, CDR1 is SGHDN and CDR2 FVKESK. This CDR3 has 14 amino acids. For the CDR3, the DNA is TGTGCCGGCAGCCAAGATGGCCCGTCCTATGGCTACACCTTC. Encoded protein: CAGSQDGPSYGYTF.

In its sample, this clonotype was seen many times. The J gene is TRBJ1-5, the V gene TRBV6-1, with TRBD1 matching 7 bases. Per germline, CDR1 MNHNS and CDR2 SASEGT. The CDR3 totals 15 residues. J was trimmed by 1 base and V by 8 bases; bases with no gene match: 8. CDR3 sequence (DNA): TGTGCCAGCTTAGACAGGGTTGTGAGCAATCAGCCCCAGCATTTT. The encoded protein is CASLDRVVSNQPQHF.

The gene calls are TRBV20-1 and TRBJ2-7; D may be TRBD2 (6 bases). V lost 3 bases and J lost 2, with 11 bases in between. The CDR3 is made up of 13 amino acids. The germline CDR1 and CDR2 sequences are DFQATT and SNEGSKA (reference sequence). The CDR3 reads CSASEAGTYEQYF. The CDR3 coding sequence is TGCAGTGCTAGCGAGGCGGGGACCTACGAGCAGTACTTC.